The 9 T cell receptor beta chains presented below share a single source sample, sequenced in a study of OX40 agonist ivuxolimab in advanced cancers. The receptor library was made with the immunoSEQ multiplex PCR assay. TCRdb took over this immuneACCESS table, retaining in-frame rearrangements with V and J assigned. Such tables are incomplete; in checked studies, under half of the missing clones stem from an unresolved V gene, and the remainder is unexplained. Counted in this sample were 65,000 to 85,000 clones; about 92% of them appeared once. Together, the top ten hold 14% of the sample. The sample here was CD4+ or CD8+ T cells sorted from blood, taken in a trial of the OX40 agonist ivuxolimab. The receptors here all came from an adult with an advanced solid tumor such as melanoma, head and neck, liver or kidney cancer.

The gene calls are TRBV7-9 and TRBJ2-7, with D possibly being TRBD2 (6 bases). Germline V gene data show CDR1 as SEHNR and CDR2 as FQNEAQ (reference sequence). The CDR3 extends over 16 amino acids. Between the trimmed V and J ends, which lost 5 bases and 4 bases, there was a span of 21 bases. DNA for the CDR3: TGTGCCAGCAGCCCCCCCAGCGGGCCCGCGGCATACGAGCAGTACTTC. This gives the protein CASSPPSGPAAYEQYF.

This chain's CDR3 is CASSAGLSGANVLTF. The CDR3 region has the DNA TGTGCCAGCAGCGCAGGGTTATCTGGGGCCAACGTCCTGACTTTC. The chain has TRBV5-4 and TRBJ2-6; possible D gene TRBD1, 5 bases. The CDR3 consists of 15 residues. The V end lost 4 bases, the J end lost 1 base, and 9 bases lay between the germline ends. Germline CDR1 SGHNT, CDR2 YYREEE (reference sequence).

Written as DNA, the CDR3 is TGTGCCAGCAGCTTGGAACAGGGAAGTATCTATGGCTACACCTTC. This encodes CASSLEQGSIYGYTF. This chain connects TRBV5-4 to TRBJ1-2; TRBD1 might be the D (6 bases). With 0 bases removed from V and 4 bases from J, the gap between germline ends came to 13 bases. This CDR3 has 15 amino acids. Per the germline V gene, CDR1 is SGHNT and CDR2 is YYREEE (reference sequence).

The V call is TRBV7-9, the J call TRBJ2-7; TRBD2 matches at 12 bases. Looked up from germline, CDR1 is SEHNR and CDR2 is FQNEAQ (reference sequence). J lost 3 bases, V lost 4 bases, and 4 bases had no gene match. The CDR3 runs 15 residues. The DNA for the CDR3 is TGTGCCAGCAGCTCCGGACTAGCGGGGTACTACGAGCAGTACTTC. Encoded protein: CASSSGLAGYYEQYF.

This rearrangement joins TRBV9 to TRBJ1-2; D gene uncertain. Trimming removed 6 bases from V and 6 bases from J, with 12 bases in between. There are 12 residues in the CDR3. Germline CDR1 is SGDLS and CDR2 is YYNGEE. CDR3 loop: CASTGPTHGYTF. DNA for the CDR3: TGTGCCAGCACCGGCCCTACGCATGGCTACACCTTC. The whole variable domain, remainder taken from reference TRBV9 and TRBJ1-2, is DSGVTQTPKHLITATGQRVTLRCSPRSGDLSVYWYQQSLDQGLQFLIQYYNGEERAKGNILERFSAQQFPDLHSELNLSSLELGDSALYFCASTGPTHGYTFGSGTRLTVV.

V and J are TRBV6-5 and TRBJ2-3; TRBD2 aligns across 7 bases. The CDR3 runs to 15 residues. CDR1 and CDR2 from the germline V gene are MNHEY and SVGAGI. After removal of 6 bases from V and 2 bases from J, the junction contained 8 bases not matched to a gene. The CDR3 is CASSRSGTVTDTQYF. The DNA for the CDR3 is TGTGCCAGCAGCCGGAGCGGGACCGTCACAGATACGCAGTATTTT.

The J gene is TRBJ1-2, the V gene TRBV9; 7 nucleotides align to TRBD1. Germline V gives CDR1 SGDLS, CDR2 YYNGEE. The CDR3 spans 16 residues. V shed 0 bases, J shed 2 bases, and the junction held 7 bases outside the gene matches. The CDR3 DNA reads TGTGCCAGCAGCGTAGTGGAGGGGGCGTCGAACTATGGCTACACCTTC. It specifies CASSVVEGASNYGYTF.

This chain joins TRBV4-3 and TRBJ1-2, with D unclear. Trimming took off 0 bases at V and 6 bases at J, with 20 bases between the two ends. Germline CDR1 reads LGHNA; CDR2 reads YSLEER. The CDR3 spans 17 residues. As DNA, the CDR3 is TGCGCCAGCAGCCAAGATCTCGACGGCCCAAGCCCTGATGGCTACACCTTC. It is translated as CASSQDLDGPSPDGYTF.

The chain employs TRBV5-1 and TRBJ1-2; maybe TRBD1 (6 bases). The CDR3 is 14 amino acids. Germline lookup yields CDR1 SGHRS and CDR2 YFSETQ. Trimming shortened V by 5 bases and J by 1 base, and 12 bases separated the two germline ends. CDR3 in DNA: TGCGCCAGCAGGGAAACAGGGTTTAACTATGGCTACACCTTC. Encoded protein: CASRETGFNYGYTF. The full variable domain, with the rest looked up from reference TRBV5-1 and TRBJ1-2, is KAGVTQTPRYLIKTRGQQVTLSCSPISGHRSVSWYQQTPGQGLQFLFEYFSETQRNKGNFPGRFSGRQFSNSRSEMNVSTLELGDSALYLCASRETGFNYGYTFGSGTRLTVV.